Below are 20 T cell receptor beta chains sequenced from a single sample in a study of T cells in Graves' hyperthyroidism and ophthalmopathy. Amplified regions were TCR beta CDR3 sequences from RNA transcripts. RT-PCR in the first round (using the HTBI primer set) targeted the TCR CDR3. Via MiXCR, TCRdb re-called the multiplex PCR reads, giving one row per CDR3 protein. Seen here are around 620,000 distinct CDR3 sequences, about half observed once, and the top ten hold 15% to 20%. Sequenced: peripheral blood or thyroid tissue (not recorded which). The receptors derive from an adult woman with Graves' disease, either hyperthyroidism or ophthalmopathy (not recorded which).

This CDR3 reads CASSAETGTGELFF. In nucleotides, the CDR3 is TGTGCCAGCAGCGCGGAGACGGGCACCGGGGAGCTGTTTTTT. The gene calls are TRBV9 and TRBJ2-2; D is undetermined. V dropped 3 bases and J dropped 4 bases, with 10 bases sitting between them. Germline CDR1 SGDLS, CDR2 YYNGEE. The CDR3 spans 14 residues.

The table lists this clonotype with a few counts. V gene TRBV6-6 combines with J gene TRBJ1-1, with TRBD1 as a possible D gene (5 bases). The CDR3 is 13 residues long. V was shortened by 9 bases and J by 0 bases, with 11 bases between the two germline ends. CDR1 is MNHNY and CDR2 is SVGAGI in the germline V gene (reference sequence). The CDR3 sequence is CASLQVMNTEAFF. Written as DNA, the CDR3 is TGTGCCAGTCTACAGGTTATGAACACTGAAGCTTTCTTT.

As for this clonotype: A single base separates this from a much larger clone, so it may be a read error. The gene calls are TRBV12-3 or TRBV12-4 and TRBJ2-7, with a weak D call TRBD2 (5 bases). This CDR3 is built from 13 residues. In nucleotides, the CDR3 is TGTACCAGCAGTTTTAGGGAGCCCTACGAGCAGTACTTC. Amino acid sequence: CTSSFREPYEQYF.

The chain recombines TRBV24-1 with TRBJ1-2; possibly TRBD1 for D (6 bases). V gave up 5 bases and J gave up 4 bases, with 16 bases separating them. CDR1 KGHDR and CDR2 SFDVKD come from the germline V gene. There are 15 residues in the CDR3. CDR3 nucleotides: TGTGCCACCAGTGCTAGCAACAGGGAGGGCTATGGCTACACCTTC. This codes for CATSASNREGYGYTF.

This clonotype was seen many times. DNA of the CDR3: TGTGCCAGCAGATCACCTCGCAGGGCGCAAGAGCAGTACTTC. It is translated as CASRSPRRAQEQYF. V gene TRBV11-2 combines with J gene TRBJ2-7; D is perhaps TRBD1 (5 bases). The ends were cut back, 6 bases at V and 7 bases at J, with 19 bases in the middle. The germline CDR1 and CDR2 sequences are SGHAT and FQNNGV. The CDR3 spans 14 residues.

The rearrangement uses TRBV24-1 and TRBJ2-2; D uncertain. V shed 11 bases and J shed 1 base, with 13 bases lying between them. From germline, CDR1 is KGHDR and CDR2 SFDVKD. The CDR3 length is 14 residues. The CDR3 sequence: CASRMAMNTGELFF. CDR3 nucleotides: TGTGCCAGCAGGATGGCGATGAACACCGGGGAGCTGTTTTTT.

The chain combines TRBV10-3 with TRBJ1-2; no clear D. This CDR3 has 15 amino acids. V shed 3 bases and J shed 3 bases, with 14 bases lying between them. Germline V lookup: CDR1 ENHRY, CDR2 SYGVKD. The chain's CDR3 is CAISDLKALDYGYTF. The CDR3 DNA reads as TGTGCCATCAGTGACCTGAAGGCGCTCGACTATGGCTACACCTTC.

There are many counts of this clonotype. This sequence joins TRBV12-3 or TRBV12-4 and TRBJ1-2, with TRBD1 matching 7 bases. The junction had 8 bases not matched to a gene; V was cut back by 6 bases and J by 7 bases. The CDR3 has 13 residues. The CDR3, as DNA: TGTGCCAGCAGGCCGACAGGGATGGGTGGCTACACCTTC. Amino acid sequence: CASRPTGMGGYTF.

At least ten counts were recorded for this clonotype. The chain uses TRBV4-1 and TRBJ1-2; D is undetermined. Germline CDR1 and CDR2: MGHRA and YSYEKL. V was cut by 3 bases and J by 4 bases, with 9 bases left in between. This CDR3 contains 13 residues. The CDR3 loop reads CASSHEEAYGYTF. CDR3 DNA: TGCGCCAGCAGCCACGAGGAAGCCTATGGCTACACCTTC.

This clonotype was seen at least ten times. The rearrangement links TRBV6-5 to TRBJ2-7; no firm D call. Deletions cut 8 bases from V and 7 bases from J, with 18 bases between. The CDR3 is 13 residues long. Germline CDR1 and CDR2: MNHEY and SVGAGI. The CDR3 DNA follows: TGTGCCAGCTACTCCCAAACGGTATGGGAGCAGTACTTC. As protein: CASYSQTVWEQYF.

This clonotype has ten or more counts. The chain has TRBV4-1 and TRBJ1-3; maybe TRBD1 (5 bases). Trimming removed 2 bases at V and 3 bases at J, with 8 bases between. This CDR3 is built from 14 residues. Germline lookup yields CDR1 MGHRA and CDR2 YSYEKL. This CDR3 reads CASSQFRDGNTIYF. CDR3 DNA: TGCGCCAGCAGCCAATTCAGGGATGGAAACACCATATATTTT.

This clonotype has a handful of counts. The chain combines TRBV2 with TRBJ1-5; TRBD1 might be the D (5 bases). CDR1 is SNHLY and CDR2 is FYNNEI in the germline V gene. This CDR3 region has 18 residues. Deletions cut 6 bases from V and 0 bases from J, with 21 bases between. For the CDR3, the DNA is TGTGCCAGCAGACGGAGTGCGGGGGGAAGACCTAGCAATCAGCCCCAGCATTTT. It codes for CASRRSAGGRPSNQPQHF.

This chain connects TRBV19 to TRBJ1-1; D call uncertain. Trimming cost V 4 bases and J 5 bases, with 8 bases left between them. Germline CDR1 is LNHDA and CDR2 is SQIVND (reference sequence). The CDR3 is 12 amino acids. CDR3 loop: CASSTGWTEAFF. CDR3 nucleotides: TGTGCCAGTAGTACTGGGTGGACTGAAGCTTTCTTT.

In this sample, this clonotype turned up a few times. This chain joins TRBV6-6 and TRBJ2-2, with D hard to call. With 2 bases removed from V and 3 bases from J, the gap between germline ends came to 4 bases. CDR1 and CDR2 from the germline V gene are MNHNY and SVGAGI (reference sequence). The CDR3 has 13 residues. DNA of the CDR3: TGTGCCAGCAGTTACCTACACACCGGGGAGCTGTTTTTT. The encoded protein is CASSYLHTGELFF.

The rearrangement uses TRBV5-5 and TRBJ2-5; 12 nucleotides match TRBD2. The germline gives CDR1 SGHKS, CDR2 YYEKEE (reference sequence). Losses at the gene ends were 0 bases for V and 4 bases for J; bases not matched to a gene: 4. CDR3 length equals 16 residues. CDR3 DNA sequence: TGTGCCAGCAGCTTGGACGTACTAGCGGGAGGAGAGACCCAGTACTTC. This sequence encodes CASSLDVLAGGETQYF.

This chain joins TRBV12-3 or TRBV12-4 and TRBJ1-3; D might be TRBD1 (5 bases). The CDR3 has 16 amino acids. Trimming removed 4 bases at V and 3 bases at J, with 16 bases between. The CDR3 is CASSSWMGRGGNTIYF. For the CDR3, the DNA is TGTGCCAGCAGTTCGTGGATGGGGCGAGGTGGAAACACCATATATTTT.

This clonotype was seen more than once but under ten times. This rearrangement joins TRBV7-2 to TRBJ1-5; D not certain. The CDR3 consists of 16 residues. Trimming removed 5 bases at V and 7 bases at J, with 21 bases between. Per the germline V gene, CDR1 is SGHTA and CDR2 is FQGNSA. The CDR3 DNA reads TGTGCCAGCAGCCTTTCCCACAGTGAGACGTGGCAGCCCCAGCATTTT. This codes for CASSLSHSETWQPQHF.

Ten or more counts support this clonotype. The chain couples TRBV4-1 to TRBJ1-2, with 9 bases fitting TRBD1. Trimming took 4 bases from V and 3 from J; bases not matched to a gene: 6. Germline-derived CDR1 and CDR2 are MGHRA and YSYEKL. This CDR3 has 15 amino acids. In DNA, the CDR3 is TGCGCCAGCAGCCCAGGCAGACAGGGGGACTATGGCTACACCTTC. It translates to CASSPGRQGDYGYTF.

This clonotype has a count of ten or more. V and J are TRBV27 and TRBJ1-1, with TRBD1 as a possible D gene (6 bases). V was pared by 6 bases and J by 5 bases, with 13 bases between. The V gene's germline CDR1 is MNHEY and CDR2 SMNVEV (reference sequence). The CDR3 runs 13 residues. CDR3 DNA sequence: TGTGCCAGCAGCTTAAGGGGGAGTACTGAAGCTTTCTTT. Protein sequence: CASSLRGSTEAFF.

The rearrangement joins TRBV3-1 to TRBJ2-7; D not resolved. Germline loops: CDR1 LGHDT, CDR2 YNNKEL (reference sequence). CDR3 length: 14 amino acids. Trimming took off 4 bases at V and 2 bases at J, with 12 bases between the two ends. CDR3 DNA: TGTGCCAGCAGCCCTCACGGGTATCCCTACGAGCAGTACTTC. Encoded protein: CASSPHGYPYEQYF.